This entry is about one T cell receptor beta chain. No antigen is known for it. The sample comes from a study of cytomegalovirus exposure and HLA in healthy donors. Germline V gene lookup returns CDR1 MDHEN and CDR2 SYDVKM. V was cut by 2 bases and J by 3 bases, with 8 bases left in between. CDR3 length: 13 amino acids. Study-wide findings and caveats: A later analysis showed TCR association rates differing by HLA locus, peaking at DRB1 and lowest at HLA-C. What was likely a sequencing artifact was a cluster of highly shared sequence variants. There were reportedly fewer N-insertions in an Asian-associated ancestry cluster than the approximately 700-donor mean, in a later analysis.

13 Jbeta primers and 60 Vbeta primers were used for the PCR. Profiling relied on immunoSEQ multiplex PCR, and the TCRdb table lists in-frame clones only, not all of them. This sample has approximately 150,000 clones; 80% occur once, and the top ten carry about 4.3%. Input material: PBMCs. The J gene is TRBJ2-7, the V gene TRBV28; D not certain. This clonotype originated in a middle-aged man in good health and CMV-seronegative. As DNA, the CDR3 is TGTGCCAGCAGTTTAACGCAGGACTACGAGCAGTACTTC. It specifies CASSLTQDYEQYF.